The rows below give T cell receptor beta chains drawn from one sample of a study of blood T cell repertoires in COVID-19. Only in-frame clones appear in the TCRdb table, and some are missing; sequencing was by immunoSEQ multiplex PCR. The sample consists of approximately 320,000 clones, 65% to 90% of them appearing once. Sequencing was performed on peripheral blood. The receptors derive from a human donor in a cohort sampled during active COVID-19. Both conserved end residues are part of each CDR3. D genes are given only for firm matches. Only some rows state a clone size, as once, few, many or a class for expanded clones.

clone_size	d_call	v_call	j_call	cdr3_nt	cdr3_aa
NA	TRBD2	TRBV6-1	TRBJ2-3	TGTGCCAGCAGTGAAGCCGGGGGGGCCACAGATACGCAGTATTTT	CASSEAGGATDTQYF
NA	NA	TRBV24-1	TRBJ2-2	TGTGCCACCAGTGATTTCGCAGGGGCGGGCGGGGAGCTGTTTTTT	CATSDFAGAGGELFF
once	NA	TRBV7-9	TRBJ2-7	TGTGCCAGCAGCTTAGTCGCGACAGAATACGAGCAGTACTTC	CASSLVATEYEQYF
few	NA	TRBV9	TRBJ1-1	TGTGCCAGCAGCCCCGGGAGAGGGAAGAACACTGAAGCTTTCTTT	CASSPGRGKNTEAFF
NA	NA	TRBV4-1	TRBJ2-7	TGCGCCAGCAGCCAAGAGGGCGGCAGGGGAGCTTTTTACGAGCAGTACTTC	CASSQEGGRGAFYEQYF
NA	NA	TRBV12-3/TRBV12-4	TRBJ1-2	TGTGCCAGCAGTTTAAGCGGGGCCGATGGCTACACCTTC	CASSLSGADGYTF
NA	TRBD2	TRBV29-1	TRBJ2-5	TGCAGCGCGGGGGGGCCCGGGGAGACCCAGTACTTC	CSAGGPGETQYF
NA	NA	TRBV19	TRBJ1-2	TGTGCCAGTAGGGATGGGGACTGGGGGATTGGCTACACCTTC	CASRDGDWGIGYTF
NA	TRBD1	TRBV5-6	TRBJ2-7	TGTGCCAGCAGCCCCTGGGACAGGGATCTCTACGAGCAGTACTTC	CASSPWDRDLYEQYF
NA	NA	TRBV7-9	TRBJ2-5	TGTGCCAGCAGCTTAGCTGACAGCTCCGAGACCCAGTACTTC	CASSLADSSETQYF
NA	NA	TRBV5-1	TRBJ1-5	TGCGCCAGCAGCTTGGATCCCATGAGGGTGAACAATCAGCCCCAGCATTTT	CASSLDPMRVNNQPQHF
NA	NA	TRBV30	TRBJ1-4	TGTGCCTGGAGTCCCCCCGGGACAACTAATGAAAAACTGTTTTTT	CAWSPPGTTNEKLFF
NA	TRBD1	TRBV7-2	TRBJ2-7	TGTGCCAGCAGCCCATGGGACAGGGTTTACGAGCAGTACTTC	CASSPWDRVYEQYF
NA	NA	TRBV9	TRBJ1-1	TGTGCCAGCAGCAAGGGGCGGTACACTGAAGCTTTCTTT	CASSKGRYTEAFF
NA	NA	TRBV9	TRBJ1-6	TGTGCCAGCACCGAGGGGACTTATAATTCACCCCTCCACTTT	CASTEGTYNSPLHF
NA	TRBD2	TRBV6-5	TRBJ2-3	TGTGCCAGCACGGTGGGCGGGGGGGGCGATACGCAGTATTTT	CASTVGGGGDTQYF
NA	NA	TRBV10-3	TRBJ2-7	TGTGCCATCAGTCCTCCGGGACAAGGGTCCTACGAGCAGTACTTC	CAISPPGQGSYEQYF
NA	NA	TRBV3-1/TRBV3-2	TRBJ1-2	TGTGCCAGCAGCCAATCACAGGGCCATGGCTACACCTTC	CASSQSQGHGYTF
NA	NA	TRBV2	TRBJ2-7	TGTGCCAGCAGTGAAATGCCAGGGGTAATCTACGAGCAGTACTTC	CASSEMPGVIYEQYF
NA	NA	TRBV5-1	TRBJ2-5	TGCGCCAGCAGGAGGGTCCAAGAGACCCAGTACTTC	CASRRVQETQYF
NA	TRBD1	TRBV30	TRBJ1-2	TGTGCCTGTTCCATCGGACAGGGCCGCTTATATGGCTACACCTTC	CACSIGQGRLYGYTF
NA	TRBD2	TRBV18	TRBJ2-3	TGTGCCAGCACCCCGGCTAGCGGGGGCCCAAGGCGCACAGATACGCAGTATTTT	CASTPASGGPRRTDTQYF
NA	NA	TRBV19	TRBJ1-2	TGTGCCAGTAGTATGGCCAGGAACTATGGCTACACCTTC	CASSMARNYGYTF
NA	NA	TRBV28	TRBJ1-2	TGTGCCAGCAGTTCAGGGACTAACTATGGCTACACCTTC	CASSSGTNYGYTF
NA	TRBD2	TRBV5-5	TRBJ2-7	TGTGCCAGCAGCTTGTTCGCTAGCGGTACCTACGAGCAGTACTTC	CASSLFASGTYEQYF
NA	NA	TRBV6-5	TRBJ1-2	TGTGCCAGCAAACAGAGCCCATTCTATGGCTACACCTTC	CASKQSPFYGYTF
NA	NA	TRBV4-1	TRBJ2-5	TGCGCCAGCAGCCAGGTGGGGGGAACAGAGACCCAGTACTTC	CASSQVGGTETQYF
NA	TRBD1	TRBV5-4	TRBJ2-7	TGTGCCAGCAGCGAGGGACAGGGTCGGTACGAGCAGTACTTC	CASSEGQGRYEQYF
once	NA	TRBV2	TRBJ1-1	TGTGCCAGCAAAGCGGGCCTCAAACTGGGCACTGAAGCTTTCTTT	CASKAGLKLGTEAFF
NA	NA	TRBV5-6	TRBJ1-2	TGTGCCAGCAGCTTTGAAACTCTATGGGGCTACACCTTC	CASSFETLWGYTF
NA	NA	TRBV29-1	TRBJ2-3	TGCAGCGTTTCCCTCCGTCCGCAGGCAGATACGCAGTATTTT	CSVSLRPQADTQYF
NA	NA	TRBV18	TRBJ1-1	TGTGCCAGCTCACCCCAGGGGAACACTGAAGCTTTCTTT	CASSPQGNTEAFF
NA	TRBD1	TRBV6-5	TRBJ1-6	TGTGCCAGCAGACCACAGGGGCCGCTGGGCTCACCCCTCCACTTT	CASRPQGPLGSPLHF
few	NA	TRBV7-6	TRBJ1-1	TGTGCCAGCAGCTTAGAGGGGTCCGTGAACACTGAAGCTTTCTTT	CASSLEGSVNTEAFF
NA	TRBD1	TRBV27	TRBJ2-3	TGTGCCAGCAGTGCCGGGACAGGGCCAACGAATACGCAGTATTTT	CASSAGTGPTNTQYF
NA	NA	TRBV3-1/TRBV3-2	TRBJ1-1	TGTGCCAGCAGCCACGGTCGGGGATACAAGTCTACATCTGAAGCTTTCTTT	CASSHGRGYKSTSEAFF
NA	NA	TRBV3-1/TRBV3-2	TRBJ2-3	TGTGCCAGCAGCCAAGAACGTCAGGGTACGCAGTATTTT	CASSQERQGTQYF
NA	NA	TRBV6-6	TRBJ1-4	TGTGCCAGCAGTCAGAGACAGTTCCCTTTCGCAACTAATGAAAAACTGTTTTTT	CASSQRQFPFATNEKLFF
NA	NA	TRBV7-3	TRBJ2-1	TGTGCCAGCAGCTTAATTGTAGGGAGAGGTGGCAATGAGCAGTTCTTC	CASSLIVGRGGNEQFF
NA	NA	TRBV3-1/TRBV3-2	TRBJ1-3	TGTGCCAGCAGCCCGCGGAGGGGATCATCCTCTGGAAACACCATATATTTT	CASSPRRGSSSGNTIYF
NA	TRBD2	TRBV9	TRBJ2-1	TGTGCCAGCAGTGACGAGCGGGGGGCTGGTGAGCAGTTCTTC	CASSDERGAGEQFF
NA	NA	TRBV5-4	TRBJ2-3	TGTGCCAGCAGCTTAGTGGGGGGGCGAGGAGATACGCAGTATTTT	CASSLVGGRGDTQYF
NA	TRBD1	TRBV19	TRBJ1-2	TGTGCCAGTAGTGAATCGGACAGGGAAGGCTACACCTTC	CASSESDREGYTF
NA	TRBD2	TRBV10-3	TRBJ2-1	TGTGCCATCAGGATAGCGGGGGGTACGGGGAATGAGCAGTTCTTC	CAIRIAGGTGNEQFF
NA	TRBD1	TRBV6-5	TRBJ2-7	TGTGCCAACGGGGTCCGGACAGGCGGCTCCTACGAGCAGTACTTC	CANGVRTGGSYEQYF
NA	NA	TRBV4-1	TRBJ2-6	TGCGCCAGCAGCCAAGGAGGAGGGACTGGGGCCAACGTCCTGACTTTC	CASSQGGGTGANVLTF
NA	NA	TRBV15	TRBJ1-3	TGTGCCACCAGCAGAGATCAGACAGTCCTCCTCTCTGGAAACACCATATATTTT	CATSRDQTVLLSGNTIYF